This T cell receptor beta chain was identified during a study of blood T cell repertoires in COVID-19 (TCRdb year 2020). As for the study more broadly: Collaborator samples came from the United States, Italy and Spain and covered acute and convalescent phases of COVID-19. Sample metadata almost always included a de-identified subject ID, COVID-19 status, age in years and sex. The material from the prospective study consisted of cDNA or gDNA derived from T cells, B-cell-depleted T cells, or PBMCs. The repertoires were released in a freely available public database intended as a resource for research on the immune response to SARS-CoV-2. Where HLA class I and class II types were available, the types were taken from metadata supplied by the sample provider, not from assay-based typing. The samples were drawn from two sources: the first 160 participants of the ongoing ImmuneRACE study, and over 950 subjects contributed by 6 global collaborators. The dataset comprised deeply sampled blood TCRbeta repertoires from subjects exposed to, actively infected with, or recovered from COVID-19.

Study-wide findings and limitations: How much clinical and demographic metadata was included differed by source and by participant, and the metadata was provided uncurated.

TCRbeta CDR3 regions were amplified from genomic DNA by means of the immunoSEQ Assay, a bias-controlled multiplex PCR. The study's own analysis went as follows. Within the assay, amplification of reference gene primers was used to estimate how many nucleated cells each sample contained. To quantify the absolute abundance of each unique TCRbeta CDR3 rearrangement, sequence reads were collapsed and filtered. For each sample, productive Simpson clonality was calculated as the square root of Simpson's diversity index over productive rearrangements. Imported from immuneACCESS, the table was reduced by TCRdb to in-frame sequences with V and J called. These copies leave out some clones; in studies compared against another copy, an unresolved V gene accounts for under half, and the cause of the remainder is not known. V and J calls and clone size are copied from that table; D and trimming were computed from the DNA. The sample includes approximately 150,000 clones, with around nine tenths observed a single time. Together, the top ten hold 2.5% of the sample.

In Seattle, one collaborating source enrolled patients while the infection was active and tracked those patients longitudinally over the course of disease. The collaborating institutions used their own protocols to collect whole blood in K2EDTA tubes. For TCRbeta analysis, collaborators shipped samples in one of three forms: frozen whole blood, isolated PBMCs, or DNA extracted from either of those sample types. The germline V gene gives CDR1 as MNHEY and CDR2 as SVGAGI. V has 5 bases trimmed and J has 4 bases trimmed; junction bases matching no gene number 7. The CDR3 has 15 amino acids, counting the end cysteine and phenylalanine. Of all the DNA, just the CDR3 is kept, 45 bases in frame from base 1. Points on this clone: What this receptor recognizes is not known. No much larger clone exists at a distance of one base, and base qualities are not known.

Sequenced sample: peripheral blood. This clonotype was obtained from an elderly woman with COVID-19, enrolled during active disease. The sequence joins TRBV6-5 to TRBJ1-4; TRBD1 lines up with 7 middle nucleotides. The nucleotide sequence reads as follows: TGTGCCAGCAGTCGTCGCCGGGACAGTAATGAAAAACTGTTTTTT. This encodes CASSRRRDSNEKLFF.